This T cell receptor beta chain was recovered during a study of Ad26.COV2.S vaccination and SARS-CoV-2 variants. Looking at the study overall: Within the COV1001 Ad26.COV2.S trial arm, the donor was enrolled. Findings and caveats of the study: In TCR breadth and depth analyses, total T cell responses may have been underestimated. The authors reported substantial breadth in spike-specific CD8+ and CD4+ T cell responses after vaccination.

The treatment is: roughly 18 received Ad26.COV2.S at low or high dose, single or two shots; about 5 received placebo; per-sample allocation not given. The samples were gathered on day 63 after the first injection of vaccine or placebo. To note about this clone: Its target is not known.

Assay: immunoSEQ multiplex PCR; the TCRdb copy retains only in-frame clones and omits some. The table lists hundreds of thousands of clones, 89% of them singletons. The sequence came from a person aged 18 to 59 who received the Ad26.COV2.S COVID-19 vaccine or a placebo. Sequenced material: peripheral blood, taken in a trial of Ad26.COV2.S vaccine versus placebo.

The CDR3 reads CSVASGYPTRAYEQYF. The CDR3 nucleotides are TGCAGCGTTGCGTCAGGGTATCCGACAAGGGCATACGAGCAGTACTTC. This rearrangement joins TRBV29-1 to TRBJ2-7, with D maybe TRBD1 (5 bases). Trimming took off 4 bases at V and 4 bases at J, with 23 bases between the two ends. Per the germline V gene, CDR1 is SQVTM and CDR2 is ANQGSEA. This CDR3 is built from 16 residues.